The next 18 T cell receptor beta chains were all read from a single sample in a study of blood T cells in healthy people across ages. A J-beta primer mix and a sample-barcoded 5' primer were used in a second PCR of roughly 6 to 11 cycles. MiXCR, run by TCRdb on the 5' RACE reads, gives a single entry per CDR3 protein. The table includes 1.5 million to 2 million distinct CDR3 sequences, around half detected once. Sample: blood. These receptors were taken from a woman in her thirties or forties in good health.

This clonotype was counted a few times. The V gene is TRBV6-1, the J gene TRBJ2-5, with TRBD2 as a possible D gene (6 bases). This CDR3 has 11 amino acids. Looked up from germline, CDR1 is MNHNS and CDR2 is SASEGT. Trimming removed 2 bases at V and 11 bases at J, with 9 bases between. The CDR3 loop is CASSEWGEQYF. CDR3 nucleotide sequence: TGTGCCAGCAGTGAATGGGGGGAGCAGTACTTC.

This clonotype was observed at least ten times. The chain couples TRBV20-1 to TRBJ1-6; no clear D. CDR1 and CDR2 (germline): DFQATT, SNEGSKA (reference sequence). V lost 0 bases and J lost 7, with 16 bases in between. The CDR3 has 16 residues. The CDR3 nucleotides are TGCAGTGCTAGAGAAGGCGGGGAAGCTGGGAATTCACCCCTCCACTTT. Amino acid sequence: CSAREGGEAGNSPLHF.

The chain recombines TRBV12-3 or TRBV12-4 with TRBJ2-1, with TRBD2 matching over 9 bases. V lost 5 bases to trimming and J lost 7 bases; unmatched junction nucleotides: 3. The length of the CDR3 is 13 residues. This CDR3 reads CASSPGLANEQFF. DNA for the CDR3: TGTGCCAGCAGTCCGGGACTAGCTAATGAGCAGTTCTTC.

This chain connects TRBV20-1 to TRBJ1-4; D is ambiguous. Trimming took off 0 bases at V and 4 bases at J, with 12 bases between the two ends. Looked up from germline, CDR1 is DFQATT and CDR2 is SNEGSKA (reference sequence). There are 15 residues in the CDR3. The CDR3 reads CSARDLGSRNEKLFF. The CDR3 DNA follows: TGCAGTGCTAGAGATCTGGGCAGCCGTAATGAAAAACTGTTTTTT.

The chain recombines TRBV6-2 or TRBV6-3 with TRBJ2-1; 9 bases match TRBD2. The CDR3 is 15 amino acids. Per germline, CDR1 MNHEY and CDR2 SVGEGT. Unmatched junction bases numbered 13, after V lost 6 bases and J lost 10 bases. In DNA, the CDR3 is TGTGCCAGCAGATCTAGCGGGGCTCCGGGGGGGGAGCAGTTCTTC. Protein product: CASRSSGAPGGEQFF.

The chain recombines TRBV7-9 with TRBJ1-2; TRBD1 matches 8 bases. The germline V gene encodes CDR1 SEHNR and CDR2 FQNEAQ (reference sequence). The ends lost 5 bases at V and 6 bases at J; junction bases unmatched: 11. This CDR3 is built from 15 residues. The CDR3 nucleotides are TGTGCCAGCAGCGGGACAGGTTCTCCAAAGAATGGCTACACCTTC. This sequence encodes CASSGTGSPKNGYTF.

This rearrangement joins TRBV7-3 to TRBJ2-3; 8 positions agree with TRBD2. The CDR3 contains 16 residues. From germline, CDR1 is SGHTA and CDR2 FQGTGA. Germline trimming cut 5 bases from V and 3 bases from J; bases unmatched to any gene: 10. The CDR3 reads CASSVRSGGGTDTQYF. The DNA for the CDR3 is TGTGCCAGCAGCGTTCGGAGCGGGGGTGGTACAGATACGCAGTATTTT.

This sequence joins TRBV28 and TRBJ2-5; weak D call: TRBD2 (7 bases). The end of the DNA aligns better with TRBJ2-7, so the J call may be wrong. Germline V lookup: CDR1 MDHEN, CDR2 SYDVKM. This CDR3 has 14 amino acids. The CDR3 DNA follows: TGTGCCAGCATCCTTAGGGGGGGTCTCCACGAGCAGTACTTC. Its protein product is CASILRGGLHEQYF.

This sequence joins TRBV27 and TRBJ1-1; 7 bases line up with TRBD1. This CDR3 has 17 residues. The trim removed 3 bases at V and 0 bases at J, leaving 10 bases unmatched. CDR1 MNHEY and CDR2 SMNVEV come from the germline V gene (reference sequence). The CDR3 DNA reads TGTGCCAGCAGTTTCCACAGGGGCGCAACGCTGAACACTGAAGCTTTCTTT. It codes for CASSFHRGATLNTEAFF.

The rearrangement joins TRBV10-3 to TRBJ2-3; D may be TRBD1 (6 bases). Looked up from germline, CDR1 is ENHRY and CDR2 is SYGVKD. The CDR3 is 14 amino acids. V lost 6 bases and J lost 5, with 15 bases in between. The CDR3 nucleotides are TGTGCCATCAGCCAACAGGGTCCCGGAGATACGCAGTATTTT. It yields the protein CAISQQGPGDTQYF.

The CDR3 DNA reads as TGTGCCAGCAGTCCCTTGGCCAACGTCCTGACTTTC. It translates to CASSPLANVLTF. The chain links TRBV28 to TRBJ2-6; D is undetermined. CDR1 is MDHEN and CDR2 is SYDVKM in the germline V gene. V lost 5 bases to trimming and J lost 6 bases, with 5 bases between them. CDR3 length: 12 amino acids.

This clonotype was recorded once. The gene calls are TRBV27 and TRBJ2-1, with TRBD2 matching over 12 bases. V was clipped by 7 bases and J by 8 bases; unmatched bases: 6. From germline, CDR1 is MNHEY and CDR2 SMNVEV (reference sequence). The CDR3 is made up of 14 amino acids. The CDR3 region has the DNA TGTGCCAGCAAAACTAGCGGGGGGACCGATGAGCAGTTCTTC. It is translated as CASKTSGGTDEQFF.

This clonotype was seen a few times. This chain links TRBV18 with TRBJ2-4, with D uncertain. The end of the DNA fits TRBJ2-7 better, so the J call may be wrong. The CDR3 length is 14 residues. Germline-derived CDR1 and CDR2 are KGHSH and LQKENI. CDR3 sequence reads: CASSPPTRPYEQYF. The CDR3 bases are TGTGCCAGCTCACCACCTACCAGGCCCTACGAGCAGTACTTC.

This chain uses TRBV29-1 with TRBJ1-2, with unresolved D. The CDR3 spans 11 residues. The germline V gene has CDR1 SQVTM and CDR2 ANQGSEA. With 3 bases removed from V and 5 bases from J, the gap between germline ends came to 7 bases. CDR3 in amino acids: CSVEGLYGYTF. Written as DNA, the CDR3 is TGCAGCGTTGAGGGTCTTTATGGCTACACCTTC.

V usage is TRBV20-1 and J usage is TRBJ1-4; D unresolved. This CDR3 is 14 amino acids long. The germline V gene has CDR1 DFQATT and CDR2 SNEGSKA (reference sequence). Trimming left V 2 bases short and J 2 bases short, with 9 bases between. The CDR3 sequence is CSARITVTNEKLFF. The CDR3 DNA is TGCAGTGCTAGAATCACGGTGACTAATGAAAAACTGTTTTTT.

The chain joins TRBV9 to TRBJ1-2, with D perhaps matching TRBD1 (5 bases). With 2 bases removed from V and 3 bases from J, the gap between germline ends came to 8 bases. The CDR3 runs 13 residues. Germline CDR1 reads SGDLS; CDR2 reads YYNGEE. CDR3 in DNA: TGTGCCAGCAGCGTGGAGGGGTACTATGGCTACACCTTC. Protein: CASSVEGYYGYTF.

V gene TRBV24-1 combines with J gene TRBJ2-5; tentatively, D is TRBD1 or TRBD2 (7 bases each). CDR3 length: 16 amino acids. The V end lost 3 bases, the J end lost 0 bases, and 13 bases lay between the germline ends. CDR1 is KGHDR and CDR2 is SFDVKD in the germline V gene. The CDR3 is CATSDPGGGNQETQYF. The CDR3 nucleotides read TGTGCCACCAGTGATCCAGGGGGGGGGAACCAAGAGACCCAGTACTTC.

This chain uses TRBV14 with TRBJ1-2; D possibly corresponds to TRBD1 (5 bases). The CDR3 runs 14 residues. The germline V gene encodes CDR1 SGHDN and CDR2 FVKESK. Trimming left V 4 bases short and J 7 bases short, with 16 bases between. The DNA of the CDR3 is TGTGCCAGCAGCCGCGCGGGGGTCCAAAGTGGCTACACCTTC. This gives the protein CASSRAGVQSGYTF.